These 12 T cell receptor beta chains came from one sample sequenced in a study of cytotoxic CD8 clonotypes in ibrutinib-treated CLL. TCRdb keeps only in-frame clones here, not all; method: immunoSEQ multiplex PCR. The table records about 200,000 clones, about four fifths of them present only once. The sample here was PBMCs, taken after 12 months of ibrutinib treatment. Source of these receptors: a human donor with chronic lymphocytic leukemia.

This rearrangement joins TRBV30 to TRBJ1-3, with a possible D match to TRBD1 (5 bases). CDR1 is GTSNPN, CDR2 SVGIG, per germline (reference sequence). The CDR3 length is 15 residues. V dropped 0 bases and J dropped 3 bases, with 12 bases sitting between them. CDR3 in amino acids: CAWSVRGVDGNTIYF. The CDR3 DNA reads as TGTGCCTGGAGTGTAAGGGGAGTGGATGGAAACACCATATATTTT.

V gene TRBV5-1 combines with J gene TRBJ1-6; TRBD1 is a possible D gene (5 bases). This CDR3 region has 14 residues. V lost 7 bases and J 8 bases, leaving 16 bases between the germline ends. Germline V gene data show CDR1 as SGHRS and CDR2 as YFSETQ. DNA for the CDR3: TGCGCCAGCGGCAGGACGGGGCTATATTCACCCCTCCACTTT. Translated, it gives CASGRTGLYSPLHF.

CDR3 sequence: CSVGGLYGYTF. Here the CDR3 DNA reads TGCAGCGTTGGGGGACTCTATGGCTACACCTTC. This chain connects TRBV29-1 to TRBJ1-2; perhaps TRBD1 as D (5 bases). Trimming cost V 4 bases and J 4 bases, with 7 bases left between them. This CDR3 region has 11 residues. Germline V gene data show CDR1 as SQVTM and CDR2 as ANQGSEA.

The rearrangement joins TRBV6-5 to TRBJ1-1, with 7 bases aligning to TRBD1. The CDR3 sequence is 15 residues long. J was trimmed by 3 bases and V by 0 bases; bases with no gene match: 4. The V gene's germline CDR1 is MNHEY and CDR2 SVGAGI. CDR3: CASSYSGQLHTEAFF. CDR3 nucleotide sequence: TGTGCCAGCAGTTACTCGGGACAGTTACACACTGAAGCTTTCTTT.

With regard to this clone: The sample has other DNA sequences that encode this CDR3 too. This chain uses TRBV18 with TRBJ2-3; D is uncertain. Between the trimmed V and J ends, which lost 2 bases and 6 bases, there was a span of 3 bases. The CDR3 has 11 residues. Germline V gene lookup returns CDR1 KGHSH and CDR2 LQKENI. CDR3: CASSPTDTQYF. CDR3 DNA sequence: TGTGCCAGCTCACCAACGGATACGCAGTATTTT. The full variable domain, completed using reference TRBV18 and TRBJ2-3, is NAGVMQNPRHLVRRRGQEARLRCSPMKGHSHVYWYRQLPEEGLKFMVYLQKENIIDESGMPKERFSAEFPKEGPSILRIQQVVRGDSAAYFCASSPTDTQYFGPGTRLTVL.

V gene TRBV2 combines with J gene TRBJ2-3; TRBD1 is a possible D gene (6 bases). V was cut by 6 bases and J by 1 base, with 17 bases left in between. CDR1 is SNHLY, CDR2 FYNNEI, per germline. The CDR3 contains 16 residues. The CDR3 reads CASSDLRGERTDTQYF. CDR3 coding DNA: TGTGCCAGCAGCGACCTCAGGGGAGAACGCACAGATACGCAGTATTTT.

A few counts support this clone. This chain joins TRBV2 and TRBJ2-2, with 7 bases that match TRBD1. CDR1 SNHLY and CDR2 FYNNEI come from the germline V gene. The CDR3 contains 15 residues. V was clipped by 7 bases and J by 3 bases; unmatched bases: 8. The CDR3 sequence: CASTWQGVDTGELFF. The CDR3 DNA is TGTGCCAGCACATGGCAGGGGGTCGACACCGGGGAGCTGTTTTTT.

The V and J genes are TRBV18 and TRBJ2-7; D is unresolved. The CDR3 has 11 residues. V shed 3 bases and J shed 7 bases, with 7 bases lying between them. Germline assignment: CDR1 KGHSH and CDR2 LQKENI. The CDR3 nucleotides are TGTGCCAGCTCACCCGACGTAGAGCAGTACTTC. As protein: CASSPDVEQYF.

This sequence joins TRBV28 and TRBJ2-7; 8 bases line up with TRBD1. CDR3 length equals 15 residues. Germline CDR1 and CDR2: MDHEN and SYDVKM. V lost 6 bases to trimming and J lost 5 bases; unmatched junction nucleotides: 12. CDR3 sequence: CASSQRDRSLDEQYF. The CDR3 DNA is TGTGCCAGCAGCCAACGGGACAGGAGCCTTGACGAGCAGTACTTC.

In nucleotides, the CDR3 is TGTGCCAGCTCACAGCAGGGGGCGGCAGATACGCAGTATTTT. This codes for CASSQQGAADTQYF. The rearrangement uses TRBV18 and TRBJ2-3; TRBD1 agrees at 8 bases. Trimming took 4 bases from V and 4 from J; bases not matched to a gene: 4. CDR1 is KGHSH, CDR2 LQKENI, per germline. CDR3 size: 14 residues.

The chain joins TRBV5-1 to TRBJ2-5; tentatively, D is TRBD1 (6 bases). This CDR3 contains 16 residues. V was pared by 2 bases and J by 3 bases, with 17 bases between. CDR1 is SGHRS and CDR2 is YFSETQ in the germline V gene. The DNA for the CDR3 is TGCGCCAGCAGCTTAGGACTTCGCCCAGGGGAAGAGACCCAGTACTTC. This sequence encodes CASSLGLRPGEETQYF.

This clone was detected a few times. This rearrangement joins TRBV7-8 to TRBJ1-6; no clear D. This CDR3 region has 14 residues. Germline values: CDR1 SGHVS, CDR2 FQNEAQ. V was trimmed by 4 bases and J by 7 bases, leaving 11 bases between them. The CDR3 region is CASSSRPGNSPLHF. CDR3 in DNA: TGTGCCAGCAGCTCCCGGCCAGGCAATTCACCCCTCCACTTT.